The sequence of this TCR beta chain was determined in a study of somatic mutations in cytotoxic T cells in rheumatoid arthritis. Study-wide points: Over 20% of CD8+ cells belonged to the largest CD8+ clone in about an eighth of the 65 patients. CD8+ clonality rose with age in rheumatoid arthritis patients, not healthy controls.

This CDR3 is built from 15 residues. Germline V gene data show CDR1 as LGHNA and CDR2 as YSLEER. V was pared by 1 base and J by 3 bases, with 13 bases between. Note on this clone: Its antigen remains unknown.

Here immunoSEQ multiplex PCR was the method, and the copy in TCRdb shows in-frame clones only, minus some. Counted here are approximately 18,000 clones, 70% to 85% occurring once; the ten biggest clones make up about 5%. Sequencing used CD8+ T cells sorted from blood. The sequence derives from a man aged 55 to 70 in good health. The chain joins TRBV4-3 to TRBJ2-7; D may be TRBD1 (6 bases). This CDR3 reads CASSQGVGAYYEQYF. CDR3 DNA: TGCGCCAGCAGCCAAGGTGTGGGGGCGTACTACGAGCAGTACTTC.